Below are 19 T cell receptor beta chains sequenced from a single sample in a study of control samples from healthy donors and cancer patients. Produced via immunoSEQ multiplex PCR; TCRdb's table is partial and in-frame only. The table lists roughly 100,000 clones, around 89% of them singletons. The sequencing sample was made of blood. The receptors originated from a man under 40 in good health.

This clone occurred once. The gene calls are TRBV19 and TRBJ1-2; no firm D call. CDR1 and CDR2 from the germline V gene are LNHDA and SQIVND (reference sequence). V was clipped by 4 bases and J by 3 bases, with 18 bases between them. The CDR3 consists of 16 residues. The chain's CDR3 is CASSTGERGSDYGYTF. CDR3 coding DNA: TGTGCCAGTAGTACGGGCGAACGGGGATCCGACTATGGCTACACCTTC.

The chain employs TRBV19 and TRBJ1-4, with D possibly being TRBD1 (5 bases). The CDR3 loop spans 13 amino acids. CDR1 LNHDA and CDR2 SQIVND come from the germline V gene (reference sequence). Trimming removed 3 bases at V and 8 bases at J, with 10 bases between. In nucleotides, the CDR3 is TGTGCCAGTAGTATCCCAGGGCGGGAAAAACTGTTTTTT. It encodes CASSIPGREKLFF.

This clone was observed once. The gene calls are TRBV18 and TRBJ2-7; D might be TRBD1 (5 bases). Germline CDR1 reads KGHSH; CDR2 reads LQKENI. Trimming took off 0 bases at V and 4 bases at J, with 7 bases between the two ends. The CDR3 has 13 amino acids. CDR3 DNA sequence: TGTGCCAGCTCACCACCGCAGGGTTACGAGCAGTACTTC. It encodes CASSPPQGYEQYF. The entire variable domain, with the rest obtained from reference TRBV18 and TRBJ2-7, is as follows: NAGVMQNPRHLVRRRGQEARLRCSPMKGHSHVYWYRQLPEEGLKFMVYLQKENIIDESGMPKERFSAEFPKEGPSILRIQQVVRGDSAAYFCASSPPQGYEQYFGPGTRLTVT.

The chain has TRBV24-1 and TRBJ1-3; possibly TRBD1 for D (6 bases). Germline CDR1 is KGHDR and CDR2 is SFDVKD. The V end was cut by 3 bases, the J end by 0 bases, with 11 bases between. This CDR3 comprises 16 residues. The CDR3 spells CATSDPGQSSGNTIYF. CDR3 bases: TGTGCCACCAGTGATCCCGGACAGAGCTCTGGAAACACCATATATTTT.

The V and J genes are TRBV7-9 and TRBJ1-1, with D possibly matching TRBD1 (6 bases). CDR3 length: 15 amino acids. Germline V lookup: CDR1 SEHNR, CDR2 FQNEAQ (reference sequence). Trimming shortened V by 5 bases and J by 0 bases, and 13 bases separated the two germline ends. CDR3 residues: CASSLPGHMNTEAFF. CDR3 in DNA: TGTGCCAGCAGCCTCCCGGGACACATGAACACTGAAGCTTTCTTT.

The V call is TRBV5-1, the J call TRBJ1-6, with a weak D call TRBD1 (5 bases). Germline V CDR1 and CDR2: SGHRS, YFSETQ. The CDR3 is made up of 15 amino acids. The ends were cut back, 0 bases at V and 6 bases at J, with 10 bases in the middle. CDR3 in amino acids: CASSLGSGANSPLHF. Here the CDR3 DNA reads TGCGCCAGCAGCTTGGGGTCCGGGGCTAATTCACCCCTCCACTTT.

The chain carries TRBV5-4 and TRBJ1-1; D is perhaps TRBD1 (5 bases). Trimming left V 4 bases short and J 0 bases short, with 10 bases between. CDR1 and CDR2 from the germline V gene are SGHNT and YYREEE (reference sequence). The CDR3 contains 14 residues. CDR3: CASSVGLLNTEAFF. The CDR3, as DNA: TGTGCCAGCAGCGTGGGACTCCTGAACACTGAAGCTTTCTTT.

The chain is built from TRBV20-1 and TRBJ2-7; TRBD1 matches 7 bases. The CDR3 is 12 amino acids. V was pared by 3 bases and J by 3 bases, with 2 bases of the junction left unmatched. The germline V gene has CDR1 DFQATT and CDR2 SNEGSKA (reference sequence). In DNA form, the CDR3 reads TGCAGTGCTAGTAACAGGGGCTACGAGCAGTACTTC. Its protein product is CSASNRGYEQYF.

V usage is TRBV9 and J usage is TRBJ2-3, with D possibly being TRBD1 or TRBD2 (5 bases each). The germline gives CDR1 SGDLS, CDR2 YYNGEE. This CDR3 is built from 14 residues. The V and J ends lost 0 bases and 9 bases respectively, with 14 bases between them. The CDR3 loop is CASSVGGEGLTQYF. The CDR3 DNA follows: TGTGCCAGCAGCGTAGGAGGGGAAGGACTGACGCAGTATTTT.

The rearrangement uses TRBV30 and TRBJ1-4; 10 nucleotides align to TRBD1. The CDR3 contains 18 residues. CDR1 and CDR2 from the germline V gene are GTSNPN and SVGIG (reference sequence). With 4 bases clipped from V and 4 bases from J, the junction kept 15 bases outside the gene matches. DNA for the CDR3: TGTGCCTGGACCACCTTTTTGGGACAGGGGTCTTATAATGAAAAACTGTTTTTT. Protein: CAWTTFLGQGSYNEKLFF.

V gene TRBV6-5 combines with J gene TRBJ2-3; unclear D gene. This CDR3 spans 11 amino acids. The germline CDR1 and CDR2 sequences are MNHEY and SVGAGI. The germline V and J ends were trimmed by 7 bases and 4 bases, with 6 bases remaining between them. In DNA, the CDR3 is TGTGCCAGCATTAGCTCAGATACGCAGTATTTT. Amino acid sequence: CASISSDTQYF.

CDR3 in amino acids: CASSVDRDNEQFF. CDR3 DNA: TGTGCCAGCAGCGTGGACAGGGATAATGAGCAGTTCTTC. The J gene is TRBJ2-1, the V gene TRBV7-3; TRBD1 aligns across 8 bases. The CDR3 is made up of 13 amino acids. The V gene's germline CDR1 is SGHTA and CDR2 FQGTGA. The J segment lost 7 bases and the V segment lost 5 bases, leaving 4 bases of the junction unmatched. The entire variable domain, with the rest obtained from reference TRBV7-3 and TRBJ2-1, is as follows: GAGVSQTPSNKVTEKGKYVELRCDPISGHTALYWYRQSLGQGPEFLIYFQGTGAADDSGLPNDRFFAVRPEGSVSTLKIQRTERGDSAVYLCASSVDRDNEQFFGPGTRLTVL.

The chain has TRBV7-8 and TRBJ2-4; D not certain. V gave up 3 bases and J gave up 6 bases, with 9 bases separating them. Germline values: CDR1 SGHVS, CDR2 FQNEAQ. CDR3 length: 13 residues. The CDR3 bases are TGTGCCAGCAGCTTCGAGGTGGGAAACATTCAGTACTTC. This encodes CASSFEVGNIQYF.

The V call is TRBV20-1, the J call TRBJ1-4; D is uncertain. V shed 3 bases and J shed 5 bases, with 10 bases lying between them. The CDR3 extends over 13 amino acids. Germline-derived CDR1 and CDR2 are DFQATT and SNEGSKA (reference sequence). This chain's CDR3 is CSASRGSNEKLFF. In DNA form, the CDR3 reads TGCAGTGCTAGTAGAGGGAGCAATGAAAAACTGTTTTTT.

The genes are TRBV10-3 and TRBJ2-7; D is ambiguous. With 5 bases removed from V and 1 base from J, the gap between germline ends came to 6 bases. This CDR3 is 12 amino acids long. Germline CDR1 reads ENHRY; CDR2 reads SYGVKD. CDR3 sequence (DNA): TGTGCCATCAGTTCAGGTTCCTACGAGCAGTACGTC. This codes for CAISSGSYEQYV.

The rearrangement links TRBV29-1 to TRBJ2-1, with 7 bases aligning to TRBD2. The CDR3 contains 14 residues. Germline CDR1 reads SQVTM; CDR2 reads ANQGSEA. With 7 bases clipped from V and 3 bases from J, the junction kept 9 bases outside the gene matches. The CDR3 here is CSAPLAGDYNEQFF. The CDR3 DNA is TGCAGCGCTCCCTTGGCGGGGGACTACAATGAGCAGTTCTTC.

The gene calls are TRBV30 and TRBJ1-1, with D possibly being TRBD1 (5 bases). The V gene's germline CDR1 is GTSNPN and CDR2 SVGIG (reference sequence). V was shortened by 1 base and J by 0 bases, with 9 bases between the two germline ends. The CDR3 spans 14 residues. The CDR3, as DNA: TGTGCCTGGAGTGAGGGGTTTATGAACACTGAAGCTTTCTTT. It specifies CAWSEGFMNTEAFF.

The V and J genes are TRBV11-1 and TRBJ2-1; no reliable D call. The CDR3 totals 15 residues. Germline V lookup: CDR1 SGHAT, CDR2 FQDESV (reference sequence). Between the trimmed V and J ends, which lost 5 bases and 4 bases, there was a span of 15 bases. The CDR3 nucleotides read TGTGCCAGCAGCCCACTCCGGGCGCAGTACAATGAGCAGTTCTTC. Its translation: CASSPLRAQYNEQFF.

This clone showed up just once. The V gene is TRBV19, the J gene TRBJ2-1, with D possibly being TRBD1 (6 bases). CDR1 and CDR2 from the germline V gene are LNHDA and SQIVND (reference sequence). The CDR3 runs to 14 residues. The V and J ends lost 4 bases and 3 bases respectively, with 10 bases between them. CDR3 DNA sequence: TGTGCCAGTAGTAACAGGGAGCTCTACAATGAGCAGTTCTTC. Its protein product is CASSNRELYNEQFF. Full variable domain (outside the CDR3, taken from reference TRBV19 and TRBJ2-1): DGGITQSPKYLFRKEGQNVTLSCEQNLNHDAMYWYRQDPGQGLRLIYYSQIVNDFQKGDIAEGYSVSREKKESFPLTVTSAQKNPTAFYLCASSNRELYNEQFFGPGTRLTVL.